The 22 T cell receptor beta chains reported below all come from one sample, sequenced in a study of cytomegalovirus exposure and HLA in healthy donors. 60 Vbeta and 13 Jbeta primers were used in PCR. Using immunoSEQ multiplex PCR, the repertoire was profiled, and TCRdb retains in-frame clones only, with some absent. The sample yields over 100,000 clones, approximately 77% seen once. The sequenced sample was PBMCs. The receptor set was obtained from a male donor in good health and CMV-seropositive.

There are a few counts of this clone. This chain connects TRBV5-6 to TRBJ2-1; the D gene is possibly TRBD1 (5 bases). Trimming stripped 0 bases from V and 5 bases from J, with 12 bases between. Germline V gene data show CDR1 as SGHDT and CDR2 as YYEEEE. CDR3 length equals 15 residues. This CDR3 is CASSLARERNNEQFF. The CDR3, as DNA: TGTGCCAGCAGCTTGGCCAGGGAACGTAACAATGAGCAGTTCTTC.

CDR3 in amino acids: CASSSGSNPTDTQYF. The CDR3 bases are TGTGCCAGCAGTTCCGGGTCAAACCCCACAGATACGCAGTATTTT. This rearrangement joins TRBV11-2 to TRBJ2-3; no clear D gene. Germline CDR1 reads SGHAT; CDR2 reads FQNNGV. V was shortened by 6 bases and J by 2 bases, with 15 bases between the two germline ends. The CDR3 is 15 residues long.

This clone is a singleton in its sample. The CDR3 region is CASSLGLGFSGNTIYF. CDR3 coding DNA: TGCGCCAGCAGCTTGGGGTTGGGCTTCTCTGGAAACACCATATATTTT. This chain joins TRBV5-1 and TRBJ1-3; D remains ambiguous. The CDR3 runs to 16 residues. Germline V CDR1 and CDR2: SGHRS, YFSETQ. Trimming cost V 0 bases and J 0 bases, with 10 bases left between them.

Notes on this clone: One end of the junction does not line up with germline, which may come from a read error. This sequence joins TRBV7-2 and TRBJ2-5, with D perhaps matching TRBD2 (7 bases). The length of the CDR3 is 15 residues. In germline, CDR1 is SGHTA, CDR2 FQGNSA. The CDR3 nucleotides are TGTGCCAGCAGATTAGGGGGGAGGGCCTGGGAGACCCAGTACTTC. Encoded protein: CASRLGGRAWETQYF.

V and J are TRBV7-9 and TRBJ2-7; 9 nucleotides line up with TRBD1. This CDR3 has 15 amino acids. Germline assignment: CDR1 SEHNR and CDR2 FQNEAQ (reference sequence). J lost 2 bases, V lost 4 bases, and 6 bases had no gene match. The CDR3 spells CASSSTDRGTYEQYF. In nucleotides, the CDR3 is TGTGCCAGCAGCTCGACGGACAGGGGTACCTACGAGCAGTACTTC.

The sample holds a few counts of this clone. The chain couples TRBV9 to TRBJ1-3; D is undetermined. The CDR3 extends over 14 amino acids. Trimming removed 2 bases from V and 0 bases from J, with 6 bases in between. Germline V gene sequence: CDR1 SGDLS, CDR2 YYNGEE. CDR3: CASSVQDSGNTIYF. The CDR3 coding sequence is TGTGCCAGCAGCGTCCAGGACTCTGGAAACACCATATATTTT.

The V gene is TRBV10-3, the J gene TRBJ2-5; 7 positions agree with TRBD2. V dropped 6 bases and J dropped 4; count of bases not matched to a gene: 5. Germline CDR1 reads ENHRY; CDR2 reads SYGVKD. CDR3 size: 13 residues. The CDR3 sequence is CAISPGRGETQYF. For the CDR3, the DNA is TGTGCCATCAGCCCGGGGAGGGGAGAGACCCAGTACTTC.

The rearrangement links TRBV15 to TRBJ1-2; 8 bases fit TRBD1. CDR1 is LNHNV, CDR2 YYDKDF, per germline (reference sequence). Germline trimming cut 3 bases from V and 7 bases from J; bases unmatched to any gene: 10. The CDR3 is 15 amino acids. The CDR3, as DNA: TGTGCCACCAGCAGCTCCGTACAGGGGGAAGGTGGCTACACCTTC. It specifies CATSSSVQGEGGYTF.

V is TRBV15 and J is TRBJ2-5; 10 positions agree with TRBD1. The ends lost 5 bases at V and 4 bases at J; junction bases unmatched: 4. The CDR3 totals 14 residues. In germline, CDR1 is LNHNV, CDR2 YYDKDF (reference sequence). The CDR3 region has the DNA TGTGCCACCAGCTTAGACAGGGGGCGAGAGACCCAGTACTTC. Amino acids: CATSLDRGRETQYF. The complete variable domain, with remaining parts taken from reference TRBV15 and TRBJ2-5, reads DAMVIQNPRYQVTQFGKPVTLSCSQTLNHNVMYWYQQKSSQAPKLLFHYYDKDFNNEADTPDNFQSRRPNTSFCFLDIRSPGLGDTAMYLCATSLDRGRETQYFGPGTRLLVL.

This clone was detected only a few times. Different DNA sequences within this sample yield the same CDR3. The V call is TRBV10-3, the J call TRBJ2-3; TRBD1 matches 8 bases. V lost 5 bases to trimming and J lost 3 bases; unmatched junction nucleotides: 7. Germline V gene lookup returns CDR1 ENHRY and CDR2 SYGVKD. CDR3 length: 15 amino acids. As DNA, the CDR3 is TGTGCCATCAGTCCCGGACAGGGAGATACAGATACGCAGTATTTT. Amino acid sequence: CAISPGQGDTDTQYF.

CDR3 amino acids: CASSLRSAGGYNEQFF. CDR3 bases: TGTGCCAGCAGCTTACGAAGTGCGGGGGGGTACAATGAGCAGTTCTTC. The chain links TRBV7-2 to TRBJ2-1; 9 bases are a match to TRBD2. Germline values: CDR1 SGHTA, CDR2 FQGNSA. The CDR3 totals 16 residues. The junction had 6 bases not matched to a gene; V was cut back by 2 bases and J by 4 bases.

The V gene is TRBV2, the J gene TRBJ2-5; unclear D gene. The CDR3 has 12 residues. Germline V gene data show CDR1 as SNHLY and CDR2 as FYNNEI. Between the trimmed V and J ends, which lost 6 bases and 6 bases, there was a span of 11 bases. The CDR3 sequence: CASSGGRKTQYF. The CDR3 region has the DNA TGTGCCAGCAGCGGCGGTAGAAAGACCCAGTACTTC.

The chain has TRBV18 and TRBJ2-1; 7 nucleotides align to TRBD1. Germline V gene data show CDR1 as KGHSH and CDR2 as LQKENI. V trimming: 3 bases; J trimming: 5 bases; junction bases outside the gene matches: 4. This CDR3 spans 14 amino acids. CDR3 region: CASSPDRQNNEQFF. CDR3 nucleotide sequence: TGTGCCAGCTCACCGGACAGGCAAAACAATGAGCAGTTCTTC.

This chain uses TRBV6-6 with TRBJ2-5; TRBD1 might be the D (5 bases). CDR3 length equals 13 residues. V lost 3 bases and J lost 3, with 8 bases in between. Germline CDR1 MNHNY, CDR2 SVGAGI (reference sequence). CDR3 residues: CASSYGREETQYF. For the CDR3, the DNA is TGTGCCAGCAGTTATGGCAGGGAAGAGACCCAGTACTTC.

This clone was seen only a few times. The rearrangement links TRBV9 to TRBJ1-1; perhaps TRBD1 as D (6 bases). The CDR3 has 15 residues. Trimming shortened V by 0 bases and J by 4 bases, and 13 bases separated the two germline ends. Germline V gene sequence: CDR1 SGDLS, CDR2 YYNGEE. The DNA of the CDR3 is TGTGCCAGCAGCGTAGAGGGGGGGGCGCGCACTGAAGCTTTCTTT. Translated, it gives CASSVEGGARTEAFF.

The CDR3 DNA is TGTGCCAGCAGCCCGGGGAATGATGGCGGAGGCACAGATACGCAGTATTTT. It codes for CASSPGNDGGGTDTQYF. The chain uses TRBV7-3 and TRBJ2-3, with a possible D match to TRBD2 (5 bases). CDR1 and CDR2 (germline): SGHTA, FQGTGA. Trimming cost V 5 bases and J 1 base, with 19 bases left between them. The CDR3 has 17 amino acids.

This clone was counted a few times. The gene calls are TRBV28 and TRBJ2-7, with 7 bases lining up with TRBD2. The CDR3 totals 14 residues. In germline, CDR1 is MDHEN, CDR2 SYDVKM. Trimming at V came to 6 bases and at J to 4 bases, leaving 9 bases not matched to a gene. The CDR3: CASREAGSRYEQYF. The CDR3 bases are TGTGCCAGCAGAGAAGCGGGAAGTAGGTACGAGCAGTACTTC.

The chain couples TRBV30 to TRBJ1-5, with D unclear. Trimming removed 0 bases from V and 6 bases from J, with 6 bases in between. Germline assignment: CDR1 GTSNPN and CDR2 SVGIG (reference sequence). CDR3 length: 12 amino acids. For the CDR3, the DNA is TGTGCCTGGAGTGTTGGAGGTCAGCCCCAGCATTTT. Its protein product is CAWSVGGQPQHF.

The rearrangement joins TRBV18 to TRBJ2-3; no clear D. The length of the CDR3 is 14 residues. The V and J ends lost 3 bases and 6 bases respectively, with 13 bases between them. Germline lookup yields CDR1 KGHSH and CDR2 LQKENI. The CDR3 is CASSPRQVVDTQYF. DNA of the CDR3: TGTGCCAGCTCACCTAGGCAGGTGGTTGATACGCAGTATTTT.

The chain joins TRBV19 to TRBJ1-2; TRBD1 might be the D (5 bases). Deletions cut 7 bases from V and 6 bases from J, with 24 bases between. Germline loops: CDR1 LNHDA, CDR2 SQIVND (reference sequence). This CDR3 spans 16 amino acids. The chain's CDR3 is CASTPPIRQRSDGYTF. For the CDR3, the DNA is TGTGCCAGTACCCCCCCCATCAGACAGAGATCGGATGGCTACACCTTC.

J is TRBJ1-4 and V is TRBV9; TRBD1 might be the D (5 bases). Trimming took off 0 bases at V and 4 bases at J, with 10 bases between the two ends. Germline CDR1 and CDR2: SGDLS and YYNGEE. The CDR3 extends over 15 amino acids. The CDR3: CASSVGTGVNEKLFF. The CDR3 coding sequence is TGTGCCAGCAGCGTAGGCACGGGGGTTAATGAAAAACTGTTTTTT.

This clone has a single count. DNA for the CDR3: TGTGCCAGCAGCTCCGGTTACAGGGCCGCTAACTATGGCTACACCTTC. Encoded protein: CASSSGYRAANYGYTF. This chain uses TRBV7-2 with TRBJ1-2, with D possibly matching TRBD1 (6 bases). CDR1 is SGHTA and CDR2 is FQGNSA in the germline V gene. This CDR3 contains 16 residues. Trimming left V 4 bases short and J 0 bases short, with 15 bases between.